This T cell receptor beta chain appears in the sequencing data of a study of blood T cell repertoires in COVID-19. Under the authors' procedure: Estimates of nucleated cell counts were drawn from the amplification of reference gene primers. Some clones are missing from TCRdb's copy, which holds only in-frame ones; the method was immunoSEQ multiplex PCR. The V and J calls and clone size come from that table; D and trimming were worked out from the DNA. The repertoire holds roughly 230,000 clones, roughly 86% seen once, with around 4.2% in the top ten. The CDR3 has 15 residues. The germline CDR1 and CDR2 sequences are SNHLY and FYNNEI. V lost 7 bases and J lost 10, with 23 bases in between.

This TCR was recovered from a woman aged 30 to 39 with acute COVID-19. Sequenced: PBMCs or T cells enriched from blood (not recorded which). The gene calls are TRBV2 and TRBJ2-1; D is possibly TRBD2 (6 bases). DNA of the CDR3: TGTGCCAGCACCGCCGGACTACCTACCGAAGGCGAGCAGTTCTTC. Translation: CASTAGLPTEGEQFF.